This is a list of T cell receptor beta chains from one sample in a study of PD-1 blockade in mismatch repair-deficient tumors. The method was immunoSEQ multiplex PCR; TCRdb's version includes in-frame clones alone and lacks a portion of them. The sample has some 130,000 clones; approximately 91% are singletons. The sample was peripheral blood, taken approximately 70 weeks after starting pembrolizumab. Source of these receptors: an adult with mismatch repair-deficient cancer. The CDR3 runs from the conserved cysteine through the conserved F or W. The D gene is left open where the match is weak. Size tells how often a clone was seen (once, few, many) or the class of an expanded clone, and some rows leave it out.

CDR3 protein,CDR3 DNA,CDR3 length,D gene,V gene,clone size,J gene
CASSYSTRADEQYF,TGTGCCAGCAGTTATTCGACTAGGGCCGACGAGCAGTACTTC,14,-,TRBV6-5,-,TRBJ2-7
CASSGGYEQYF,TGTGCCAGCAGCGGGGGCTACGAGCAGTACTTC,11,-,TRBV5-6,once,TRBJ2-7
CASSQLGEKTIGYTF,TGTGCCAGCAGCCAACTAGGAGAAAAAACAATTGGCTACACCTTC,15,-,TRBV9,-,TRBJ1-2
CASSYDRNYGYTF,TGTGCCAGCAGTTACGACAGAAACTATGGCTACACCTTC,13,-,TRBV27,-,TRBJ1-2
CASSVGTGGETQYF,TGCGCCAGCAGTGTCGGGACAGGTGGTGAGACCCAGTACTTC,14,TRBD1,TRBV10-2,-,TRBJ2-5
CASSPGPGETQYF,TGTGCCAGCAGCCCCGGGCCCGGAGAGACCCAGTACTTC,13,-,TRBV9,-,TRBJ2-5
CASSWGRTEAFF,TGTGCCAGTAGTTGGGGGAGGACTGAAGCTTTCTTT,12,-,TRBV19,-,TRBJ1-1
CASSSHGGPDEQYF,TGTGCCAGCAGCTCCCACGGGGGTCCGGACGAGCAGTACTTC,14,-,TRBV13,-,TRBJ2-7
CASSLNRGAYNEQFF,TGTGCCAGCAGTTTAAATCGGGGCGCCTACAATGAGCAGTTCTTC,15,-,TRBV28,-,TRBJ2-1
CASSKWTGDRYEQYF,TGTGCCAGCAGCAAATGGACAGGGGACCGCTACGAGCAGTACTTC,15,-,TRBV21-1,-,TRBJ2-7
CASSRIPGPEDQYF,TGTGCCAGCAGCCGAATCCCGGGACCGGAAGACCAGTACTTC,14,-,TRBV7-2,-,TRBJ2-7
CASSQQGFNQPQHF,TGTGCCAGCAGTCAACAGGGGTTCAATCAGCCCCAGCATTTT,14,TRBD1,TRBV6-5,-,TRBJ1-5
CASSYSGANEKLFF,TGTGCCAGCAGTTACTCCGGGGCAAATGAAAAACTGTTTTTT,14,-,TRBV6-5,-,TRBJ1-4
CASSYSPFPRDRAEKLFF,TGTGCCAGCAGCTATAGTCCTTTCCCCCGGGACAGGGCAGAAAAACTGTTTTTT,18,TRBD1,TRBV7-8,once,TRBJ1-4
CSVQGGGGYTF,TGCAGCGTCCAGGGGGGAGGTGGCTACACCTTC,11,TRBD1,TRBV29-1,-,TRBJ1-2
CAWSKGWSNEKLFF,TGTGCCTGGAGCAAGGGGTGGTCTAATGAAAAACTGTTTTTT,14,-,TRBV30,-,TRBJ1-4
CASSQKSDRVNQPQHF,TGCGCCAGCAGCCAAAAATCCGACAGGGTAAATCAGCCCCAGCATTTT,16,TRBD1,TRBV4-1,once,TRBJ1-5
CASRKGTAQQFF,TGTGCCAGCAGAAAAGGGACGGCTCAGCAGTTCTTC,12,-,TRBV28,-,TRBJ2-1
CATSRVAGASLGETQYF,TGTGCCACCAGCAGAGTTGCAGGAGCCTCCCTCGGGGAGACCCAGTACTTC,17,-,TRBV15,-,TRBJ2-5
CASSLEAGARNEQFF,TGTGCCAGCAGCTTAGAGGCGGGAGCCCGCAATGAGCAGTTCTTC,15,TRBD2,TRBV11-3,-,TRBJ2-1
CASRERGDTQYF,TGCGCCAGCAGGGAGAGGGGAGATACGCAGTATTTT,12,-,TRBV4-1,-,TRBJ2-3
CASSLAESHNEQFF,TGTGCCAGCAGTTTAGCGGAGTCTCACAATGAGCAGTTCTTC,14,-,TRBV27,-,TRBJ2-1
CASSPDRGYEQYF,TGTGCCAGCAGCCCCGACAGGGGGTACGAGCAGTACTTC,13,TRBD1,TRBV27,-,TRBJ2-7
CASSFDSYNEQFF,TGCGCCAGCAGCTTCGACTCCTACAATGAGCAGTTCTTC,13,-,TRBV5-1,-,TRBJ2-1
CASSIGTGVFHEQYF,TGTGCCAGCAGCATCGGGACAGGGGTGTTTCACGAGCAGTACTTC,15,TRBD1,TRBV11-3,-,TRBJ2-7
CASRLVGASDTEAFF,TGTGCCAGCAGACTTGTAGGGGCGTCGGACACTGAAGCTTTCTTT,15,-,TRBV9,-,TRBJ1-1
CASNNREWRDTQYF,TGTGCCAGCAATAACAGGGAGTGGAGAGATACGCAGTATTTT,14,-,TRBV11-2,-,TRBJ2-3
CASSLIPGPTYEQYF,TGCGCCAGCAGCTTGATTCCGGGACCAACCTACGAGCAGTACTTC,15,-,TRBV5-1,-,TRBJ2-7